These 2 T cell receptor beta chains were all obtained from the same sample, sequenced in a study of blood T cell repertoires in COVID-19. TCRdb keeps only in-frame clones here, not all; method: immunoSEQ multiplex PCR. Of 90,000 or so clones in the sample, roughly nine tenths are singletons; the top ten hold under 3.5%. The sequenced material came from peripheral blood. Receptor source: a woman aged 70 to 79 with acute or convalescent COVID-19.

V and J are TRBV6-5 and TRBJ2-7; D perhaps matches TRBD1 (6 bases). The CDR3 runs 12 residues. Trimming shortened V by 10 bases and J by 4 bases, and 14 bases separated the two germline ends. Germline CDR1 and CDR2: MNHEY and SVGAGI. CDR3 nucleotide sequence: TGTGCCACCACGACAGGAGGTTACGAGCAGTACGTC. Translated: CATTTGGYEQYV.

The chain joins TRBV29-1 to TRBJ1-2; possibly TRBD1 for D (6 bases). This CDR3 is built from 15 residues. The germline V gene has CDR1 SQVTM and CDR2 ANQGSEA. The ends were cut back, 1 base at V and 1 base at J, with 13 bases in the middle. CDR3 sequence reads: CSVEVAGALNYGYTF. In nucleotides, the CDR3 is TGCAGCGTTGAAGTCGCGGGGGCGCTTAACTATGGCTACACCTTC. Combining the CDR3 with reference TRBV29-1 and TRBJ1-2 gives the whole variable domain SAVISQKPSRDICQRGTSLTIQCQVDSQVTMMFWYRQQPGQSLTLIATANQGSEATYESGFVIDKFPISRPNLTFSTLTVSNMSPEDSSIYLCSVEVAGALNYGYTFGSGTRLTVV.